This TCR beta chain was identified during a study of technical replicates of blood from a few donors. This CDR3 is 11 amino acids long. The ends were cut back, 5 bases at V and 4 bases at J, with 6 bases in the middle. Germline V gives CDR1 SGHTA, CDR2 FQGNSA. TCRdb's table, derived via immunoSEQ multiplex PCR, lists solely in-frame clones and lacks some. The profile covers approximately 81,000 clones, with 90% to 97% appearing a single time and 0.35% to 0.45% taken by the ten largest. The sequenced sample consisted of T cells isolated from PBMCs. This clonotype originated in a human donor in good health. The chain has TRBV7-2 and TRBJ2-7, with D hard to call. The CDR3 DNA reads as TGTGCCAGCAGCCCTTCTTACGAGCAGTACTTC. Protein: CASSPSYEQYF.